This TCR beta chain was profiled in a study of T-cell reconstitution after alpha-beta-depleted transplantation in children. The study, taken as a whole, reports: From newly produced T cells came most of the T-cell counts and diversity one year after transplant. After transplant, at about two months, alpha-beta T cells were reportedly derived from several hundred expanded graft clones. From surviving recipient T cells and thymic progenitors came the high day-60 TCRbeta diversity observed in some patients.

Unique molecular identifiers were incorporated during preparation of the TCRbeta library. Using its own MiXCR run on the PCR reads, TCRdb lists one record per CDR3 protein. Of about 240,000 distinct CDR3 sequences in the sample, 20% to 30% were seen once. As concerns this clonotype: The antigen remains undetermined.

The V gene's germline CDR1 is SGHKS and CDR2 YYEKEE (reference sequence). There are 12 residues in the CDR3. The ends were cut back, 2 bases at V and 2 bases at J, with 5 bases in the middle. This clonotype was obtained from a girl aged 2-10 years with Fanconi anemia, due to receive a stem cell transplant. The input for sequencing was PBMCs, taken before TCRalphabeta/CD19-depleted stem cell transplant. The rearrangement uses TRBV5-5 and TRBJ2-7; D ambiguous. The DNA of the CDR3 is TGTGCCAGCAGCTTTGATCCCTACGAGCAGTACTTC. Translation gives CASSFDPYEQYF.